These 32 T cell receptor beta chains share one sample of origin, sequenced in a study of Ad26.COV2.S vaccination and SARS-CoV-2 variants. Treatment reported: some 20 received Ad26.COV2.S at low or high dose, single or two shots; about 5 received placebo; per-sample allocation not given. The investigators took samples on day 63 after the first vaccine or placebo injection. Sequenced by immunoSEQ multiplex PCR; TCRdb stores in-frame clones only, minus some. The sample contains about 440,000 clones, about 90% of which appear only once. Sequences were derived from peripheral blood, sampled in a trial of Ad26.COV2.S vaccine versus placebo. The source of these receptors is a person aged 18-65 years who received the Ad26.COV2.S COVID-19 vaccine or a placebo.

The chain couples TRBV7-6 to TRBJ2-3; the D call may be TRBD1 or TRBD2 (5 bases each). Trimming cost V 3 bases and J 2 bases, with 9 bases left between them. The CDR3 totals 14 residues. The germline V gene encodes CDR1 SGHVS and CDR2 FNYEAQ. CDR3 sequence reads: CASSFEGITDTQYF. Written as DNA, the CDR3 is TGTGCCAGCAGCTTTGAGGGGATCACAGATACGCAGTATTTT. Full variable domain (outside the CDR3, taken from reference TRBV7-6 and TRBJ2-3): GAGVSQSPRYKVTKRGQDVALRCDPISGHVSLYWYRQALGQGPEFLTYFNYEAQQDKSGLPNDRFSAERPEGSISTLTIQRTEQRDSAMYRCASSFEGITDTQYFGPGTRLTVL.

V usage is TRBV9 and J usage is TRBJ2-7; no clear D gene. The V end lost 0 bases, the J end lost 0 bases, and 13 bases lay between the germline ends. The CDR3 is 16 amino acids. Germline assignment: CDR1 SGDLS and CDR2 YYNGEE. In DNA form, the CDR3 reads TGTGCCAGCAGCGTAGGAGGAAGCCCCAGCTCCTACGAGCAGTACTTC. It specifies CASSVGGSPSSYEQYF.

J is TRBJ2-7 and V is TRBV5-8, with a possible D match to TRBD1 (5 bases). The CDR3 length is 14 residues. Germline CDR1 is SGHTS and CDR2 is YDEGEE. The V end lost 0 bases, the J end lost 3 bases, and 10 bases lay between the germline ends. The CDR3 loop reads CASSLAEQGYEQYF. The CDR3 bases are TGTGCCAGCAGCTTGGCAGAGCAGGGCTACGAGCAGTACTTC.

The DNA of the CDR3 is TGTGCCAGCAGCTTAATCGGCGAGGCGGGGGACAATCAGCCCCAGCATTTT. It translates to CASSLIGEAGDNQPQHF. This sequence joins TRBV7-8 and TRBJ1-5; perhaps TRBD1 as D (5 bases). Germline V gene data show CDR1 as SGHVS and CDR2 as FQNEAQ. The ends were cut back, 2 bases at V and 3 bases at J, with 17 bases in the middle. The CDR3 consists of 17 residues.

The chain uses TRBV6-6 and TRBJ2-5; 9 bases are shared with TRBD2. Germline CDR1 reads MNHNY; CDR2 reads SVGAGI (reference sequence). The J segment lost 5 bases and the V segment lost 7 bases, leaving 8 bases of the junction unmatched. The CDR3 runs 14 residues. CDR3 DNA: TGTGCCAGCATTGCGGGAGGGGGGCGTGAGACCCAGTACTTC. Translated: CASIAGGGRETQYF.

The chain links TRBV9 to TRBJ2-1; D is ambiguous. Trimming pared 0 bases from V and 5 bases from J, leaving 9 bases between. The CDR3 is 14 residues long. Germline V gives CDR1 SGDLS, CDR2 YYNGEE. DNA of the CDR3: TGTGCCAGCAGCGTAGGTAGGTTTCACAATGAGCAGTTCTTC. Translation gives CASSVGRFHNEQFF.

The chain carries TRBV28 and TRBJ2-1; D may be TRBD2 (7 bases). The CDR3 totals 16 residues. Trimming took 7 bases from V and 0 from J, leaving 16 bases between them. CDR1 and CDR2 from the germline V gene are MDHEN and SYDVKM. The CDR3: CASNRRGRGSYNEQFF. CDR3 in DNA: TGTGCCAGCAACCGGAGGGGGAGGGGCTCCTACAATGAGCAGTTCTTC.

The chain links TRBV25-1 to TRBJ2-2, with unresolved D. From germline, CDR1 is MGHDK and CDR2 SYGVNS. The CDR3 length is 13 residues. The V end was cut by 3 bases, the J end by 4 bases, with 6 bases between. The CDR3 DNA sequence: TGTGCCAGCAGTGACCATTTCACCGGGGAGCTGTTTTTT. Protein: CASSDHFTGELFF.

As for this clone: Other nucleotide sequences in the sample specify the same CDR3. The chain has TRBV19 and TRBJ1-1; D may be TRBD1 (5 bases). The CDR3 has 14 residues. CDR1 is LNHDA, CDR2 SQIVND, per germline (reference sequence). V shed 1 base and J shed 3 bases, with 9 bases lying between them. CDR3: CASSIAGQYTEAFF. CDR3 nucleotides: TGTGCCAGTAGTATAGCAGGGCAGTACACTGAAGCTTTCTTT.

The chain couples TRBV7-2 to TRBJ2-7, with D tentatively TRBD1 (6 bases). The germline V gene encodes CDR1 SGHTA and CDR2 FQGNSA. The V end lost 0 bases, the J end lost 2 bases, and 14 bases lay between the germline ends. This CDR3 spans 16 amino acids. The CDR3 sequence is CASSLAPRQGTYEQYF. CDR3 bases: TGTGCCAGCAGCTTAGCCCCGCGGCAGGGGACCTACGAGCAGTACTTC.

The chain joins TRBV6-5 to TRBJ2-1, with 8 positions matching TRBD1. With V trimmed by 5 bases and J by 10 bases, 1 base remained unmatched. The length of the CDR3 is 11 residues. CDR1 is MNHEY and CDR2 is SVGAGI in the germline V gene. The CDR3 region has the DNA TGTGCCAGCAGTACAGGGGGAGAGCAGTTCTTC. Translating gives CASSTGGEQFF.

The chain links TRBV4-2 to TRBJ1-2; D not resolved. Per the germline V gene, CDR1 is LGHNA and CDR2 is YNFKEQ. The CDR3 contains 15 residues. V lost 0 bases to trimming and J lost 3 bases, with 11 bases between them. CDR3 region: CASSQDSQSDYGYTF. The CDR3 DNA reads TGTGCCAGCAGCCAAGACAGTCAATCGGACTATGGCTACACCTTC.

The genes are TRBV6-5 and TRBJ1-1; D not certain. Germline V lookup: CDR1 MNHEY, CDR2 SVGAGI. The CDR3 covers 13 residues. The V gene lost 6 bases and the J gene lost 0 bases, with 8 bases spanning the gap. The CDR3 coding sequence is TGTGCCAGCAGGTTGAACTTGAACACTGAAGCTTTCTTT. As protein: CASRLNLNTEAFF.

The chain links TRBV9 to TRBJ2-5, with TRBD1 matching over 8 bases. CDR3 size: 16 residues. Trimming cost V 1 base and J 3 bases; bases outside gene matches: 8. Germline-derived CDR1 and CDR2 are SGDLS and YYNGEE. CDR3: CASSVRGTGPEETQYF. The CDR3 bases are TGTGCCAGCAGCGTAAGAGGGACAGGCCCCGAAGAGACCCAGTACTTC.

The chain is built from TRBV28 and TRBJ2-3; D possibly corresponds to TRBD1 (6 bases). This CDR3 is built from 15 residues. Trimming removed 6 bases at V and 5 bases at J, with 18 bases between. Germline CDR1 is MDHEN and CDR2 is SYDVKM. Here the CDR3 reads CASSDYRTAQDTQYF. The CDR3 nucleotides read TGTGCCAGCAGCGACTACCGGACAGCTCAAGATACGCAGTATTTT.

There are a few counts of this clone. The chain uses TRBV7-8 and TRBJ2-3; D not resolved. Per the germline V gene, CDR1 is SGHVS and CDR2 is FQNEAQ. The ends were cut back, 7 bases at V and 3 bases at J, with 5 bases in the middle. CDR3 length: 11 amino acids. CDR3 in amino acids: CASTATDTQYF. CDR3 coding DNA: TGTGCCAGCACCGCTACAGATACGCAGTATTTT.

The table lists this clone with a count of one. The genes are TRBV7-3 and TRBJ2-3, with D perhaps TRBD1 (6 bases). The CDR3 has 15 amino acids. Germline CDR1 reads SGHTA; CDR2 reads FQGTGA. Trimming stripped 4 bases from V and 2 bases from J, with 13 bases between. In DNA, the CDR3 is TGTGCCAGCAGCTCCACAGGGTTGGACACAGATACGCAGTATTTT. This sequence encodes CASSSTGLDTDTQYF.

The CDR3 DNA reads TGCAGCGGGGGCCACGAGACGGATACGCAGTATTTT. Its protein product is CSGGHETDTQYF. The genes are TRBV29-1 and TRBJ2-3; D is perhaps TRBD1 (5 bases). V lost 7 bases and J lost 6, with 14 bases in between. This CDR3 region has 12 residues. CDR1 and CDR2 (germline): SQVTM, ANQGSEA.

This chain joins TRBV2 and TRBJ2-3; no definite D call. The CDR3 totals 13 residues. Germline loops: CDR1 SNHLY, CDR2 FYNNEI. Trimming took 3 bases from V and 6 from J, leaving 10 bases between them. CDR3 residues: CASSESFEDTQYF. In DNA, the CDR3 is TGTGCCAGCAGTGAGAGTTTCGAGGATACGCAGTATTTT.

The chain is built from TRBV6-5 and TRBJ2-7, with 9 bases lining up with TRBD1. The CDR3 runs 15 residues. Losses at the gene ends were 0 bases for V and 3 bases for J; bases not matched to a gene: 3. Germline CDR1 is MNHEY and CDR2 is SVGAGI. This CDR3 is CASSYSTGGRYEQYF. The CDR3 coding sequence is TGTGCCAGCAGTTACTCCACAGGGGGCCGCTACGAGCAGTACTTC.

The chain couples TRBV9 to TRBJ1-1; D perhaps matches TRBD1 (5 bases). This CDR3 has 14 amino acids. Trimming left V 0 bases short and J 1 base short, with 7 bases between. Germline CDR1 reads SGDLS; CDR2 reads YYNGEE. CDR3 residues: CASSVAGGNTEAFF. In DNA form, the CDR3 reads TGTGCCAGCAGCGTAGCTGGGGGGAACACTGAAGCTTTCTTT.

The chain carries TRBV7-2 and TRBJ2-3, with D possibly being TRBD2 (5 bases). V was clipped by 1 base and J by 2 bases, with 13 bases between them. This CDR3 is built from 16 residues. Germline assignment: CDR1 SGHTA and CDR2 FQGNSA. The CDR3 nucleotides read TGTGCCAGCAGCTTAGACTCCACTAGGGTCACAGATACGCAGTATTTT. This translates into CASSLDSTRVTDTQYF. Full variable domain (outside the CDR3, taken from reference TRBV7-2 and TRBJ2-3): GAGVSQSPSNKVTEKGKDVELRCDPISGHTALYWYRQSLGQGLEFLIYFQGNSAPDKSGLPSDRFSAERTGGSVSTLTIQRTQQEDSAVYLCASSLDSTRVTDTQYFGPGTRLTVL.

The gene calls are TRBV10-3 and TRBJ2-2; 7 bases line up with TRBD2. This CDR3 region has 15 residues. The germline V gene encodes CDR1 ENHRY and CDR2 SYGVKD. The ends lost 3 bases at V and 6 bases at J; junction bases unmatched: 7. The DNA for the CDR3 is TGTGCCATCAGTGACTCCGGGACTAACCCCGGGGAGCTGTTTTTT. Translated: CAISDSGTNPGELFF.

The chain uses TRBV24-1 and TRBJ1-4; the match to TRBD1 covers 7 bases. The CDR3 covers 15 residues. Per the germline V gene, CDR1 is KGHDR and CDR2 is SFDVKD. The ends lost 4 bases at V and 3 bases at J; junction bases unmatched: 4. The CDR3: CATSDAGGPNEKLFF. The CDR3 region has the DNA TGTGCCACCAGTGACGCAGGGGGACCTAATGAAAAACTGTTTTTT.

The chain couples TRBV12-3 or TRBV12-4 to TRBJ1-2, with TRBD1 as a possible D gene (6 bases). V gave up 6 bases and J gave up 4 bases, with 12 bases separating them. This CDR3 contains 13 residues. CDR3 DNA: TGTGCCAGCAGCCCAGGGGCCGTCTATGGCTACACCTTC. Protein product: CASSPGAVYGYTF.

This rearrangement joins TRBV19 to TRBJ1-1, with D perhaps TRBD1 (5 bases). CDR3 length equals 16 residues. V was pared by 0 bases and J by 1 base, with 12 bases between. Germline V gives CDR1 LNHDA, CDR2 SQIVND (reference sequence). CDR3 bases: TGTGCCAGTAGTATAGAGATAGGGGCCCCGAACACTGAAGCTTTCTTT. The encoded protein is CASSIEIGAPNTEAFF.

The chain employs TRBV6-5 and TRBJ2-5, with TRBD1 matching over 10 bases. The trim removed 8 bases at V and 1 base at J, leaving 4 bases unmatched. The CDR3 is 14 residues long. Germline V gene sequence: CDR1 MNHEY, CDR2 SVGAGI. This CDR3 is CASRRTGGQETQYF. Here the CDR3 DNA reads TGTGCCAGCCGGAGGACAGGGGGCCAAGAGACCCAGTACTTC.

Only one count was recorded for this clone. V is TRBV7-6 and J is TRBJ2-7, with a possible D match to TRBD1 (5 bases). The V and J ends lost 3 bases and 1 base respectively, with 7 bases between them. There are 13 residues in the CDR3. Germline CDR1 reads SGHVS; CDR2 reads FNYEAQ. CDR3 in DNA: TGTGCCAGCAGCTTCAGGGCTTCCTACGAGCAGTACTTC. This codes for CASSFRASYEQYF. Complete variable domain (other parts from reference TRBV7-6 and TRBJ2-7): GAGVSQSPRYKVTKRGQDVALRCDPISGHVSLYWYRQALGQGPEFLTYFNYEAQQDKSGLPNDRFSAERPEGSISTLTIQRTEQRDSAMYRCASSFRASYEQYFGPGTRLTVT.

The J gene is TRBJ2-1, the V gene TRBV28, with 14 bases matching TRBD2. Trimming at V came to 5 bases and at J to 8 bases, leaving 11 bases not matched to a gene. Germline V gene data show CDR1 as MDHEN and CDR2 as SYDVKM. This CDR3 spans 17 amino acids. CDR3 residues: CASSPPGLAGGLDEQFF. The DNA of the CDR3 is TGTGCCAGCAGTCCCCCCGGACTAGCGGGAGGTTTAGATGAGCAGTTCTTC.

The chain couples TRBV19 to TRBJ1-4; D is ambiguous. Germline V gene lookup returns CDR1 LNHDA and CDR2 SQIVND (reference sequence). Trimming stripped 4 bases from V and 5 bases from J, with 11 bases between. The CDR3 loop spans 14 amino acids. The CDR3: CASSNREMNEKLFF. In DNA, the CDR3 is TGTGCCAGTAGTAATAGAGAAATGAATGAAAAACTGTTTTTT. Full variable domain (outside the CDR3, taken from reference TRBV19 and TRBJ1-4): DGGITQSPKYLFRKEGQNVTLSCEQNLNHDAMYWYRQDPGQGLRLIYYSQIVNDFQKGDIAEGYSVSREKKESFPLTVTSAQKNPTAFYLCASSNREMNEKLFFGSGTQLSVL.

The chain employs TRBV29-1 and TRBJ2-3, with 11 bases identical to TRBD2. The CDR3 runs 15 residues. Per the germline V gene, CDR1 is SQVTM and CDR2 is ANQGSEA. V lost 7 bases, J lost 3 bases, and 9 bases stayed unmatched. The CDR3 here is CSAGTSGLSTDTQYF. CDR3 DNA sequence: TGCAGCGCTGGGACTAGCGGTCTGAGTACAGATACGCAGTATTTT.

This sequence joins TRBV6-6 and TRBJ1-1; a possible D gene is TRBD1 (5 bases). Germline V CDR1 and CDR2: MNHNY, SVGAGI (reference sequence). With 5 bases removed from V and 4 bases from J, the gap between germline ends came to 14 bases. The CDR3 has 14 residues. The CDR3 spells CASSAGGQSTEAFF. DNA of the CDR3: TGTGCCAGCAGTGCCGGCGGACAAAGCACTGAAGCTTTCTTT.